A selection of T cell receptor beta chains follows, all from one sample in a study of long-term antiretroviral therapy in people with HIV. TCRdb's copy holds only in-frame clones and misses some; the assay was immunoSEQ multiplex PCR. The table records tens of thousands of clones, 80% to 95% of them present only once. Source: unsorted PBMCs, taken 5 to 5.5 years after starting antiretroviral therapy. All receptors come from a woman in her forties with HIV. CDR3s include the opening cysteine and the closing phenylalanine or tryptophan. The order of the fields is V gene, J gene, clone size, D gene, CDR3 DNA, CDR3 protein. D genes are given only for firm matches. Clone size appears in some rows only: once, few, many, or a class for an expanded clone.

TRBV7-9,TRBJ2-3,.,.,TGTGCCAGCAGCCTATCAGGGGGGGATACGCAGTATTTT,CASSLSGGDTQYF
TRBV19,TRBJ2-4,.,TRBD2,TGTGCCAGTAGTATAGAGTATAGCGGGAGAAAAATAGCCAAAAACATTCAGTACTTC,CASSIEYSGRKIAKNIQYF
TRBV30,TRBJ1-5,.,.,TGTGCCTGGAGTGTACAGAATCAGCCCCAGCATTTT,CAWSVQNQPQHF
TRBV29-1,TRBJ1-1,.,.,TGCAGCGTTGGGAGAGGGGCGGAAGGGGGAACTGAAGCTTTCTTT,CSVGRGAEGGTEAFF
TRBV6-6,TRBJ2-1,.,.,TGTGCCAGCAGTTGGGAGGGGGACTCCCCCGGCAATGAGCAGTTCTTC,CASSWEGDSPGNEQFF
TRBV10-3,TRBJ2-2,.,.,TGTGCCATCAAAGGGGTCGGCGGGGAGCTGTTTTTT,CAIKGVGGELFF
TRBV15,TRBJ2-6,.,.,TGTGCCACCAGCAGAGATGCGGGACAACTAACGGGGGCCAACGTCCTGACTTTC,CATSRDAGQLTGANVLTF
TRBV4-3,TRBJ2-7,.,.,TGCGCCAGCAGCCAAGAAGGTTATGCGTCCTACGAGCAGTACTTC,CASSQEGYASYEQYF
TRBV7-2,TRBJ1-1,.,.,TGTGCCAGCAGCTTTGGGCAGACAAACACTGAAGCTTTCTTT,CASSFGQTNTEAFF
TRBV27,TRBJ1-5,.,.,TGTGCCAGCAGACCAATTGCGACAGATCGGGGCAATCAGCCCCAGCATTTT,CASRPIATDRGNQPQHF
TRBV6-6,TRBJ2-7,few,.,TGTGCCAGCACCGGACGGGGAAACGAGCAGTACTTC,CASTGRGNEQYF
TRBV11-2,TRBJ2-1,.,.,TGTGCCAGCAGCTTAGAGGGGTCTACGGGACCGACCAATGAGCAGTTCTTC,CASSLEGSTGPTNEQFF
TRBV7-6,TRBJ2-3,.,.,TGTGCCAGCAGCTTAGTAGGGGCGTACACAGATACGCAGTATTTT,CASSLVGAYTDTQYF
TRBV10-1,TRBJ1-1,once,.,TGCGCCAGCAGAGAAGACGGGCACACTGAAGCTTTCTTT,CASREDGHTEAFF
TRBV11-3,TRBJ2-1,.,TRBD2,TGTGCCAGCAGCTTACTCGGGGGACTAGCGGGGGCCACCTACAATGAGCAGTTCTTC,CASSLLGGLAGATYNEQFF
TRBV29-1,TRBJ2-2,.,.,TGCAGCGTTGACAGGGGAGCCACGAACACCGGGGAGCTGTTTTTT,CSVDRGATNTGELFF